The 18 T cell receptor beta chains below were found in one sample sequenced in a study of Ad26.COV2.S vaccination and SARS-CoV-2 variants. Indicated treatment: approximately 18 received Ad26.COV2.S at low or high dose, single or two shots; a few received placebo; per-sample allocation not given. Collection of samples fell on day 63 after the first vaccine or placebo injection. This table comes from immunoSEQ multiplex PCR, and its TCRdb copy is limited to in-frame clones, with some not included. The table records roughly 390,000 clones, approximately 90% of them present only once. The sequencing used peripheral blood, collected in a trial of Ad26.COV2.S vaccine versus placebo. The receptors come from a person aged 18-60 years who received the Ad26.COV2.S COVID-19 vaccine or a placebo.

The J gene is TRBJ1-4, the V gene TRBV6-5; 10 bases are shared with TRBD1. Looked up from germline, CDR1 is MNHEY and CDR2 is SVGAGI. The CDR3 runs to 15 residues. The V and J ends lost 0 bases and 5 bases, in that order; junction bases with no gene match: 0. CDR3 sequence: CASSYSGQGNEKLFF. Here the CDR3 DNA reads TGTGCCAGCAGTTACTCGGGACAGGGGAATGAAAAACTGTTTTTT.

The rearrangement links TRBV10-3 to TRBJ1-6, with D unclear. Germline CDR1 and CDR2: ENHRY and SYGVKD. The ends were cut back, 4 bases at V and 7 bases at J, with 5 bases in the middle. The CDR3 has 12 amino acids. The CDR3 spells CAISVGNSPLHF. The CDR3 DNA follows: TGTGCCATCAGTGTAGGGAATTCACCCCTCCACTTT.

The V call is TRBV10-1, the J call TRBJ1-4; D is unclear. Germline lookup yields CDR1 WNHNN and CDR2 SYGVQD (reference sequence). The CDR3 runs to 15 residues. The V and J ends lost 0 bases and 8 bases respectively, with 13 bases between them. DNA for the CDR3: TGCGCCAGCAGTGAGTCGGGCACCCACGAGGAAAAACTGTTTTTT. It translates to CASSESGTHEEKLFF.

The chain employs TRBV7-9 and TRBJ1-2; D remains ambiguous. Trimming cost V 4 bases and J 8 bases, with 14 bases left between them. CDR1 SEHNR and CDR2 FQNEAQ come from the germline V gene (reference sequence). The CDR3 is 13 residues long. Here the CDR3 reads CASSSAASKGYTF. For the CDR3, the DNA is TGTGCCAGCAGCTCAGCCGCAAGTAAAGGCTACACCTTC.

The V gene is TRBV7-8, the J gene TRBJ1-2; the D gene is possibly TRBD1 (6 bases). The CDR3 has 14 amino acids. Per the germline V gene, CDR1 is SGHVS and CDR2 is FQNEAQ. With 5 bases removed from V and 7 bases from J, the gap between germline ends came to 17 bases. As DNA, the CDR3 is TGTGCCAGCAGCCCTAAGGGCGGGGGCCGTGGCTACACCTTC. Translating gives CASSPKGGGRGYTF. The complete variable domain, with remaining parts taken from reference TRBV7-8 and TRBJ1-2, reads GAGVSQSPRYKVAKRGQDVALRCDPISGHVSLFWYQQALGQGPEFLTYFQNEAQLDKSGLPSDRFFAERPEGSVSTLKIQRTQQEDSAVYLCASSPKGGGRGYTFGSGTRLTVV.

The CDR3: CASSLARGWETQYF. As DNA, the CDR3 is TGTGCCAGCAGCTTAGCGCGGGGGTGGGAGACCCAGTACTTC. The chain recombines TRBV7-8 with TRBJ2-5; 7 nucleotides agree with TRBD2. Germline V gene data show CDR1 as SGHVS and CDR2 as FQNEAQ. V gave up 0 bases and J gave up 5 bases; unmatched junction bases: 3. This CDR3 comprises 14 residues.

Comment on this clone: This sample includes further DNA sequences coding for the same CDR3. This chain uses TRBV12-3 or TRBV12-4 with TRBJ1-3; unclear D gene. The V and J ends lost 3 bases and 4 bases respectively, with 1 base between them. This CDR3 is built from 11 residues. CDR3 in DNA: TGTGCCAGCAGTTTGGGAAACACCATATATTTT. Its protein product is CASSLGNTIYF.

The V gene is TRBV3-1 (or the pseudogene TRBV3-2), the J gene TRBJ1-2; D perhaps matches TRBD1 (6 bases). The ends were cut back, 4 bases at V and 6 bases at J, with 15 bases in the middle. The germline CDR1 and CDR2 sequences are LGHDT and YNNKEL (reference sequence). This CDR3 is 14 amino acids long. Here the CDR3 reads CASSLGSGGDGYTF. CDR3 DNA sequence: TGTGCCAGCAGCCTCGGATCGGGGGGCGATGGCTACACCTTC.

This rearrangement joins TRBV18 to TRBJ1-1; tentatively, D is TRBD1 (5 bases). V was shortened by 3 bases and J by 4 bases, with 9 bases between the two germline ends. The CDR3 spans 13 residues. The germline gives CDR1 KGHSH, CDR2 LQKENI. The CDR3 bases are TGTGCCAGCTCACCCTGGGGGGGCACTGAAGCTTTCTTT. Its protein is CASSPWGGTEAFF. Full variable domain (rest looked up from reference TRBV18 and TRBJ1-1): NAGVMQNPRHLVRRRGQEARLRCSPMKGHSHVYWYRQLPEEGLKFMVYLQKENIIDESGMPKERFSAEFPKEGPSILRIQQVVRGDSAAYFCASSPWGGTEAFFGQGTRLTVV.

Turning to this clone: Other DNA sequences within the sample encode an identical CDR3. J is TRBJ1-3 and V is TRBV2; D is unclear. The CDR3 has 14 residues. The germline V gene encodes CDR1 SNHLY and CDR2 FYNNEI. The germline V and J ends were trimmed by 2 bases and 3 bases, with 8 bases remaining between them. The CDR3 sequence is CASSERTVGNTIYF. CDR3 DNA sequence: TGTGCCAGCAGTGAACGGACGGTTGGAAACACCATATATTTT. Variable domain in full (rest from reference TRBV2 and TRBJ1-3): EPEVTQTPSHQVTQMGQEVILRCVPISNHLYFYWYRQILGQKVEFLVSFYNNEISEKSEIFDDQFSVERPDGSNFTLKIRSTKLEDSAMYFCASSERTVGNTIYFGEGSWLTVV.

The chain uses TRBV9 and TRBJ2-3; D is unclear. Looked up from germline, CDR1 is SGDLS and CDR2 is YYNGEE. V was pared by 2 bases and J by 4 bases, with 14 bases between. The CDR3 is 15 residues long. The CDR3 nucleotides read TGTGCCAGCAGCGTTGGTAGTCCCAACGCAGATACGCAGTATTTT. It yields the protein CASSVGSPNADTQYF.

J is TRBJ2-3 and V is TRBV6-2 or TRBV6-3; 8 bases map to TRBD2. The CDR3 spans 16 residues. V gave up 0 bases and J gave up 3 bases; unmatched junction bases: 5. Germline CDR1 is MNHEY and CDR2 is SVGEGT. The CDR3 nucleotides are TGTGCCAGCAGTTACTCAGCGGGGGCAATAACAGATACGCAGTATTTT. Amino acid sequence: CASSYSAGAITDTQYF.

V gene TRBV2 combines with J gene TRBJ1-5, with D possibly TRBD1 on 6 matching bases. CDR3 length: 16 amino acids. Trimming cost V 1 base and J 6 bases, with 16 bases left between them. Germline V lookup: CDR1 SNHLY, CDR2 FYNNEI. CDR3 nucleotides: TGTGCCAGCAGTGAAGTCTTGACAGAAGGGGGTCAGCCCCAGCATTTT. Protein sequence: CASSEVLTEGGQPQHF.

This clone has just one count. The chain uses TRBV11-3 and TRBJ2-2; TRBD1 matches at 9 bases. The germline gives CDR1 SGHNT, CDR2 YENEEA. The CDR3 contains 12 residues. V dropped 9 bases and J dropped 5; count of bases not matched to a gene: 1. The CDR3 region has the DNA TGTGCCAGTGGACAGGGGACCGGGGAGCTGTTTTTT. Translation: CASGQGTGELFF.

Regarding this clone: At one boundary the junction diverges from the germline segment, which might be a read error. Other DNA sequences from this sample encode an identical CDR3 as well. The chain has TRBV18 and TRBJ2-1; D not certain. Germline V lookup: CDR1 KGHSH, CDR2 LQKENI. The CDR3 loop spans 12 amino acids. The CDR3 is CASSPPYNEQFF. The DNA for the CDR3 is TGTGCCAGCTCACCCCCCTATAATGAGCAGTTCTTC.

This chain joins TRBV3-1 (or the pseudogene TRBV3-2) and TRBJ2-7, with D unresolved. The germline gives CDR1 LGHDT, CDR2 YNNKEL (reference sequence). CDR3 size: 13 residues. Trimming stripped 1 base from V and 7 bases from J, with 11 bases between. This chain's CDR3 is CASSQVDRSEQYF. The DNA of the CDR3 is TGTGCCAGCAGCCAAGTCGACCGTAGTGAGCAGTACTTC.

The CDR3 region has the DNA TGTGCCAGCAGCGGCGAACTAGCGGGGACGCAGTATTTT. This sequence encodes CASSGELAGTQYF. The chain has TRBV9 and TRBJ2-3, with TRBD2 identical over 10 bases. The V gene's germline CDR1 is SGDLS and CDR2 YYNGEE. The CDR3 consists of 13 residues. After removal of 3 bases from V and 9 bases from J, the junction contained 4 bases not matched to a gene.

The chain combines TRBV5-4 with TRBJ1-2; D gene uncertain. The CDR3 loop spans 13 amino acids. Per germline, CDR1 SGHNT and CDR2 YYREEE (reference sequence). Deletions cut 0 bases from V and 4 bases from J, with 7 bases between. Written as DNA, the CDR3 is TGTGCCAGCAGCTTGGAGTCGGGCTATGGCTACACCTTC. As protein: CASSLESGYGYTF.